Listed below are T cell receptor beta chains from one sample, sequenced in a study of beta chain features in type 1 diabetes. TCRdb keeps only in-frame clones here, not all; method: immunoSEQ multiplex PCR. Among 400,000 or so clones listed, roughly 13% were seen once. The sample was naive CD4+ T cells from blood. These receptors came from a woman younger than 30 with type 1 diabetes. The CDR3 runs from the conserved cysteine through the conserved F or W. The D gene is left open where the match is weak. Not every row has a clone size; where given, it reads once, few, many or a size class.

>.|TRBJ1-1|TRBV28|.
TGTGCCAGCAGTTTCGCACTTAACACTGAAGCTTTCTTT
CASSFALNTEAFF
>.|TRBJ2-5|TRBV7-2|.
TGTGCCAGCAGCTTTCGGGTCCGGGCGGGAGAGACCCAGTACTTC
CASSFRVRAGETQYF
>.|TRBJ2-3|TRBV18|.
TGTGCCAACAGCTGGACGACAGCAGATACGCAGTATTTT
CANSWTTADTQYF
>few|TRBJ1-2|TRBV20-1|.
TGCAGTGCCGGGGGGGTCGATGGCTACACCTTC
CSAGGVDGYTF
>.|TRBJ1-4|TRBV6-5|TRBD1
TGTGCCAGCACCAAGACAGGGACAATGGAAAAACTGTTTTTT
CASTKTGTMEKLFF
>few|TRBJ2-3|TRBV5-1|.
TGCGCCAGCAGCCCGCTGGACTCCACAGATACGCAGTATTTT
CASSPLDSTDTQYF
>.|TRBJ2-7|TRBV28|.
TGTGCCAGCAGTTGGACAGACGAGCAGTACTTC
CASSWTDEQYF
>.|TRBJ2-7|TRBV10-3|TRBD2
TGTGCCATCAGGGGAGCGGGGGGATGGGGAGAGCAGTACTTC
CAIRGAGGWGEQYF
>.|TRBJ2-2|TRBV30|TRBD2
TGTGCCTGGACCGGGACTAGCTTGGTTGGGGAGCTGTTTTTT
CAWTGTSLVGELFF
>few|TRBJ2-2|TRBV2|.
TGTGCCAGCAGTGAAGTAGGGACATTGAACACCGGGGAGCTGTTTTTT
CASSEVGTLNTGELFF
>few|TRBJ2-2|TRBV7-2|.
TGTGCCAGCAGCTTTAGTCGGGAGCTGTTTTTT
CASSFSRELFF
>.|TRBJ2-1|TRBV30|TRBD2
TGTGCCTGGAGTCGCCTCACTAGCGGGGGTGAGCAGTTCTTC
CAWSRLTSGGEQFF
>.|TRBJ1-4|TRBV11-2|TRBD1
TGTGCCAGCAGCTTCGAGGGGGCGGCTGAAAAACTGTTTTTT
CASSFEGAAEKLFF
>.|TRBJ2-4|TRBV11-2|.
TGTGCTAGCCGCAGGGTAGGCAAAAACATTCAGTACTTC
CASRRVGKNIQYF
>few|TRBJ2-1|TRBV30|TRBD1
TGTGCCTGGGGGTCCGGGACAGGGGGAGGGAATGAGCAGTTCTTC
CAWGSGTGGGNEQFF
>.|TRBJ2-7|TRBV30|.
TGTGCCTGGAGTTGGGGGGCTAGCGGATCCTACGAGCAGTACTTC
CAWSWGASGSYEQYF
>few|TRBJ2-7|TRBV4-3|TRBD2
TGCGCCAGCAGCCTCTCGACCGGGACTAGCAAGTACGAGCAGTACTTC
CASSLSTGTSKYEQYF